Each of the 2 T cell receptor beta chains below was sequenced from the same sample in a study of cytomegalovirus exposure and HLA in healthy donors. The PCR employed 60 Vbeta primers together with 13 Jbeta primers. Generated by immunoSEQ multiplex PCR, the TCRdb table keeps only in-frame clones and is missing some. The profile shows 150,000 to 200,000 clones, roughly four fifths of them singletons. Input material: PBMCs. The receptor set was obtained from a middle-aged woman in good health and CMV-seronegative.

This clone came up a few times. The CDR3 spells CASSSWTGGAFATGELFF. The CDR3, as DNA: TGTGCCAGCAGTTCTTGGACAGGGGGCGCGTTTGCCACCGGGGAGCTGTTTTTT. The chain joins TRBV28 to TRBJ2-2; 11 nucleotides match TRBD1. V lost 4 bases, J lost 4 bases, and 11 bases stayed unmatched. This CDR3 region has 18 residues. Germline CDR1 reads MDHEN; CDR2 reads SYDVKM.

This chain joins TRBV5-1 and TRBJ1-2; D is possibly TRBD1 (5 bases). The CDR3 totals 14 residues. CDR1 and CDR2 (germline): SGHRS, YFSETQ. Trimming removed 0 bases from V and 3 bases from J, with 9 bases in between. The chain's CDR3 is CASSLDGGDYGYTF. The CDR3 DNA reads TGCGCCAGCAGCTTGGATGGGGGGGACTATGGCTACACCTTC.